What follows describes a single T cell receptor beta chain. The antigen is undetermined. A 5'RACE reaction primed in the constant segment made cDNA libraries of TCR alpha and TCR beta, and these carried sample barcodes and UMIs. TCRdb independently ran MiXCR on the 5' RACE reads; one entry per CDR3 protein. In the table there are around 200,000 distinct CDR3 sequences, around a fifth of which are singletons. The data stem from a study of T-cell memory formation after mild COVID-19. The germline CDR1 and CDR2 sequences are LGHNT and FRNRAP. With 2 bases removed from V and 1 base from J, the gap between germline ends came to 16 bases. The CDR3 has 17 residues. Overall study findings and caveats: The study found balanced CD4/CD8 in clones contracting day 15 to 85 and a CD4+ lean in later expanders. Contracting CD4+ clones were located mainly in CM and EM, and CD8+ clones in EMRA.

The TCR was taken from an adult woman who had mild COVID-19 (a few samples of this study predate the infection). Cell type and time point are not known. The chain links TRBV12-5 to TRBJ2-3; D possibly corresponds to TRBD1 (6 bases). Sequencing was done on a sample of PBMCs or a T cell subset sorted from them (not recorded which). DNA of the CDR3: TGTGCTAGTGGTTTGACCCCCTCGCCAGGGGGCACAGATACGCAGTATTTT. The encoded protein is CASGLTPSPGGTDTQYF.